The 18 T cell receptor beta chains given below trace back to one sample, sequenced in a study of CD8+ T cells in alopecia areata. cDNA serving as the sequencing template came from extracted, reverse transcribed RNA. TCRdb's copy holds only in-frame clones and misses some; the assay was immunoSEQ multiplex PCR. The repertoire holds about 190,000 clones, with around 60% as singletons. The starting material was CD4+ T cells sorted from blood, obtained at week 0. Receptors originate from a human donor with alopecia areata.

This clone was seen more than once but under ten times. The same CDR3 is also encoded by other DNA sequences in this sample. The gene calls are TRBV2 and TRBJ2-5; weak D call: TRBD2 (6 bases). Germline CDR1 and CDR2: SNHLY and FYNNEI. V shed 0 bases and J shed 5 bases, with 16 bases lying between them. The CDR3 is 16 amino acids. CDR3 DNA sequence: TGTGCCAGCAGTGAAGCAGTCGGAGGGGCCCTGGAGACCCAGTACTTC. Encoded protein: CASSEAVGGALETQYF.

The genes are TRBV19 and TRBJ1-5; D is ambiguous. Germline CDR1 is LNHDA and CDR2 is SQIVND (reference sequence). V was pared by 7 bases and J by 3 bases, with 13 bases between. The CDR3 length is 14 residues. The DNA for the CDR3 is TGTGCCAGTAACATGGGAAGAGCCAATCAGCCCCAGCATTTT. Amino acids: CASNMGRANQPQHF.

The chain links TRBV30 to TRBJ1-5; no definite D call. The CDR3 has 15 residues. Between the trimmed V and J ends, which lost 4 bases and 4 bases, there was a span of 17 bases. Germline V lookup: CDR1 GTSNPN, CDR2 SVGIG (reference sequence). CDR3: CAWNDGPSRNQPQHF. The CDR3 DNA is TGTGCCTGGAATGACGGCCCTAGTCGGAATCAGCCCCAGCATTTT.

Details on this clone: The same CDR3 is also encoded by other DNA sequences in this sample. J is TRBJ2-2 and V is TRBV9, with a possible D match to TRBD2 (5 bases). CDR1 SGDLS and CDR2 YYNGEE come from the germline V gene. This CDR3 has 13 amino acids. Trimming removed 0 bases at V and 6 bases at J, with 6 bases between. The DNA of the CDR3 is TGTGCCAGCAGCGTAGGAGGGTCCGGGGAGCTGTTTTTT. Translating gives CASSVGGSGELFF. The variable domain in full, completed from reference TRBV9 and TRBJ2-2, reads DSGVTQTPKHLITATGQRVTLRCSPRSGDLSVYWYQQSLDQGLQFLIQYYNGEERAKGNILERFSAQQFPDLHSELNLSSLELGDSALYFCASSVGGSGELFFGEGSRLTVL.

The table lists this clone with a few counts. The gene calls are TRBV6-5 and TRBJ1-2; the D gene is possibly TRBD1 (5 bases). Germline V gene data show CDR1 as MNHEY and CDR2 as SVGAGI. The CDR3 is 14 residues long. V gave up 2 bases and J gave up 7 bases, with 14 bases separating them. Written as DNA, the CDR3 is TGTGCCAGCAGTTACGCCGGGGCTGTCGGTGGCTACACCTTC. Its protein is CASSYAGAVGGYTF.

The chain recombines TRBV4-1 with TRBJ2-1, with TRBD2 as a possible D gene (6 bases). Trimming cost V 3 bases and J 10 bases, with 13 bases left between them. This CDR3 comprises 13 residues. Germline V gene sequence: CDR1 MGHRA, CDR2 YSYEKL. DNA for the CDR3: TGCGCCAGCAGCCAGCTTAAGGCGGGGGAGCAGTTCTTC. It translates to CASSQLKAGEQFF.

The chain carries TRBV30 and TRBJ2-1; the D call may be TRBD1 or TRBD2 (6 bases each). The CDR3 is 14 amino acids. CDR1 is GTSNPN, CDR2 SVGIG, per germline (reference sequence). The V gene lost 2 bases and the J gene lost 6 bases, with 14 bases spanning the gap. The CDR3 is CAWSLGGHTNEQFF. CDR3 nucleotides: TGTGCCTGGAGTTTGGGGGGACACACCAATGAGCAGTTCTTC.

The rearrangement joins TRBV5-1 to TRBJ1-2; D is unclear. CDR1 is SGHRS, CDR2 YFSETQ, per germline. This CDR3 region has 15 residues. Trimming pared 0 bases from V and 6 bases from J, leaving 15 bases between. The CDR3 DNA follows: TGCGCCAGCAGCTTGGACAGAGTGGACGTAGATGGCTACACCTTC. It encodes CASSLDRVDVDGYTF.

The genes are TRBV5-1 and TRBJ2-5; possible D gene TRBD1, 6 bases. Trimming pared 4 bases from V and 5 bases from J, leaving 15 bases between. The CDR3 consists of 14 residues. Germline assignment: CDR1 SGHRS and CDR2 YFSETQ. In DNA form, the CDR3 reads TGCGCCAGCAGCCCAACGTGGGGGCGGGAGACCCAGTACTTC. It specifies CASSPTWGRETQYF.

This clone appeared a few times. The chain is built from TRBV29-1 and TRBJ1-1; no firm D call. V lost 7 bases and J lost 1, with 13 bases in between. Looked up from germline, CDR1 is SQVTM and CDR2 is ANQGSEA. The CDR3 is 13 residues long. DNA for the CDR3: TGCAGCGGATCCACGGGCCAGAACACTGAAGCTTTCTTT. Amino acids: CSGSTGQNTEAFF. Supplemented by reference TRBV29-1 and TRBJ1-1, the full variable domain reads SAVISQKPSRDICQRGTSLTIQCQVDSQVTMMFWYRQQPGQSLTLIATANQGSEATYESGFVIDKFPISRPNLTFSTLTVSNMSPEDSSIYLCSGSTGQNTEAFFGQGTRLTVV.

This clone was seen only a few times. V gene TRBV19 combines with J gene TRBJ2-1; no reliable D call. The CDR3 extends over 12 amino acids. CDR1 is LNHDA, CDR2 SQIVND, per germline (reference sequence). The V and J ends lost 7 bases and 7 bases respectively, with 11 bases between them. The CDR3 DNA follows: TGTGCCAGTACGGGCAGCTTGAATGAGCAGTTCTTC. Amino acid sequence: CASTGSLNEQFF. The full variable domain, its missing parts supplied by reference TRBV19 and TRBJ2-1, is DGGITQSPKYLFRKEGQNVTLSCEQNLNHDAMYWYRQDPGQGLRLIYYSQIVNDFQKGDIAEGYSVSREKKESFPLTVTSAQKNPTAFYLCASTGSLNEQFFGPGTRLTVL.

The chain joins TRBV7-3 to TRBJ1-2, with D unclear. CDR1 is SGHTA and CDR2 is FQGTGA in the germline V gene. With 3 bases removed from V and 8 bases from J, the gap between germline ends came to 13 bases. The CDR3 is 13 residues long. The CDR3 sequence is CASSLNNDAGYTF. The CDR3 bases are TGTGCCAGCAGCTTGAACAACGACGCCGGCTACACCTTC.

This chain connects TRBV2 to TRBJ2-7; possibly TRBD2 for D (6 bases). From germline, CDR1 is SNHLY and CDR2 FYNNEI. The V gene lost 7 bases and the J gene lost 2 bases, with 21 bases spanning the gap. This CDR3 has 16 amino acids. CDR3 residues: CASKQRGGVTPYEQYF. The CDR3 bases are TGTGCCAGCAAGCAGAGGGGCGGGGTTACGCCCTACGAGCAGTACTTC.

This clone was counted only a few times. J is TRBJ2-3 and V is TRBV2; perhaps TRBD1 as D (6 bases). Germline CDR1 SNHLY, CDR2 FYNNEI. The CDR3 spans 16 residues. V shed 2 bases and J shed 0 bases, with 12 bases lying between them. For the CDR3, the DNA is TGTGCCAGCAGTGAATCAGGGACACCCAGCACAGATACGCAGTATTTT. This codes for CASSESGTPSTDTQYF. Filled out from reference TRBV2 and TRBJ2-3, the complete variable domain reads EPEVTQTPSHQVTQMGQEVILRCVPISNHLYFYWYRQILGQKVEFLVSFYNNEISEKSEIFDDQFSVERPDGSNFTLKIRSTKLEDSAMYFCASSESGTPSTDTQYFGPGTRLTVL.

This chain links TRBV29-1 with TRBJ2-7, with 9 nucleotides matching TRBD1. CDR3 length: 13 residues. From germline, CDR1 is SQVTM and CDR2 ANQGSEA. The junction had 6 bases not matched to a gene; V was cut back by 3 bases and J by 6 bases. The CDR3 reads CSVDGTGIREQYF. CDR3 DNA sequence: TGCAGCGTTGACGGGACAGGGATTCGCGAGCAGTACTTC.

V gene TRBV15 combines with J gene TRBJ1-6; 7 positions match TRBD1. J lost 8 bases, V lost 4 bases, and 11 bases had no gene match. The CDR3 consists of 16 residues. Looked up from germline, CDR1 is LNHNV and CDR2 is YYDKDF (reference sequence). The CDR3 protein is CATSIPTGDGHSPLHF. The CDR3 nucleotides are TGTGCCACCAGCATACCTACAGGGGACGGTCATTCACCCCTCCACTTT.

With regard to this clone: The same CDR3 is also encoded by other DNA sequences in this sample. The rearrangement links TRBV7-9 to TRBJ1-5, with D hard to call. The length of the CDR3 is 13 residues. Germline V gene lookup returns CDR1 SEHNR and CDR2 FQNEAQ (reference sequence). V was pared by 5 bases and J by 2 bases, with 7 bases between. CDR3 coding DNA: TGTGCCAGCAGCCTGGATGGCAATCAGCCCCAGCATTTT. Translated, it gives CASSLDGNQPQHF.

The chain is built from TRBV6-5 and TRBJ1-6; no clear D. V lost 8 bases, J lost 13 bases, and 12 bases lay in between. Germline loops: CDR1 MNHEY, CDR2 SVGAGI. This CDR3 contains 11 residues. The CDR3 DNA reads TGTGCCAGCGGGCGTGGAATCCCCCTCCACTTT. Translated: CASGRGIPLHF.